This paragraph reports one TCR beta chain. The data originate from a study of blood T cell repertoires in COVID-19. Study-level information: COVID-19 samples, acute and convalescent, were from the United States, Italy and Spain. Sources were T cells, B-cell-depleted T cells, or PBMCs; the material itself was cDNA or gDNA.

Deletions cut 0 bases from V and 0 bases from J, with 11 bases between. This CDR3 has 16 amino acids. In germline, CDR1 is SGHDN, CDR2 FVKESK. Original processing methods: Amplification of reference gene primers provided the estimated nucleated cell counts. Sequenced by immunoSEQ multiplex PCR; TCRdb stores in-frame clones only, minus some. From that table come the V and J calls and clone size; the DNA was used to work out D and trimming. This sample yields approximately 54,000 clones, of which 84% are seen a single time; about 7.6% belongs to the top ten. This chain joins TRBV14 and TRBJ1-1, with no clear D. The TCR sequence derives from a human donor in a cohort sampled during active COVID-19. Sequencing used peripheral blood. CDR3 nucleotide sequence: TGTGCCAGCAGCCAAGATGTGGGCGCCATGAACACTGAAGCTTTCTTT. This sequence encodes CASSQDVGAMNTEAFF. Based on the CDR3 plus reference TRBV14 and TRBJ1-1, the full variable domain is EAGVTQFPSHSVIEKGQTVTLRCDPISGHDNLYWYRRVMGKEIKFLLHFVKESKQDESGMPNNRFLAERTGGTYSTLKVQPAELEDSGVYFCASSQDVGAMNTEAFFGQGTRLTVV.